Each of the 24 T cell receptor beta chains below was sequenced from the same sample in a study of blood T cell repertoires in COVID-19. Produced via immunoSEQ multiplex PCR; TCRdb's table is partial and in-frame only. The data hold fewer than 120,000 clones, with just over 75% observed a single time. Specimen: peripheral blood. These receptors were taken from a woman of 80 years or more with acute or convalescent COVID-19.

J is TRBJ2-5 and V is TRBV30; TRBD2 might be the D (6 bases). The ends were cut back, 4 bases at V and 0 bases at J, with 12 bases in the middle. Germline CDR1 GTSNPN, CDR2 SVGIG (reference sequence). This CDR3 has 14 amino acids. The CDR3 sequence: CAWTWGGNQETQYF. CDR3 DNA sequence: TGTGCCTGGACTTGGGGCGGGAACCAAGAGACCCAGTACTTC.

This chain links TRBV19 with TRBJ2-1, with a weak D call TRBD1 (5 bases). This CDR3 is built from 15 residues. Per germline, CDR1 LNHDA and CDR2 SQIVND (reference sequence). Trimming removed 2 bases at V and 3 bases at J, with 11 bases between. For the CDR3, the DNA is TGTGCCAGTAGTATATCCCAGGGCCACTACAATGAGCAGTTCTTC. Its protein product is CASSISQGHYNEQFF.

The chain employs TRBV7-9 and TRBJ1-1; possibly TRBD1 for D (6 bases). V dropped 5 bases and J dropped 0 bases, with 10 bases sitting between them. Germline V gene lookup returns CDR1 SEHNR and CDR2 FQNEAQ (reference sequence). CDR3 size: 14 residues. The CDR3 DNA follows: TGTGCCAGCAGCATTCGACAGGTGAACACTGAAGCTTTCTTT. Translated: CASSIRQVNTEAFF.

This chain joins TRBV3-1 (or the pseudogene TRBV3-2) and TRBJ1-4; a weak D match, TRBD1 (6 bases). This CDR3 has 15 residues. V was pared by 4 bases and J by 6 bases, with 15 bases between. Germline V gene sequence: CDR1 LGHDT, CDR2 YNNKEL (reference sequence). The CDR3, as DNA: TGTGCCAGCAGCCTCAGGTCCCCAGGGGATGAAAAACTGTTTTTT. Translated, it gives CASSLRSPGDEKLFF.

CDR3 sequence reads: CASSLISRGRDTQYF. The CDR3 DNA sequence: TGTGCCAGCAGTTTAATCTCCAGGGGTAGAGATACGCAGTATTTT. The V gene is TRBV28, the J gene TRBJ2-3; tentatively, D is TRBD1 (6 bases). The V and J ends lost 2 bases and 5 bases respectively, with 14 bases between them. CDR1 is MDHEN, CDR2 SYDVKM, per germline. CDR3 length equals 15 residues.

The chain combines TRBV7-9 with TRBJ1-1; no clear D. The CDR3 totals 18 residues. From germline, CDR1 is SEHNR and CDR2 FQNEAQ (reference sequence). The ends were cut back, 5 bases at V and 0 bases at J, with 22 bases in the middle. For the CDR3, the DNA is TGTGCCAGCAGCCCTTACTTCGGCCCCAGAGGCATGAACACTGAAGCTTTCTTT. Its translation: CASSPYFGPRGMNTEAFF.

This clone showed up just a few times. This chain links TRBV27 with TRBJ2-7; 7 nucleotides agree with TRBD1. After removal of 4 bases from V and 3 bases from J, the junction contained 3 bases not matched to a gene. CDR1 MNHEY and CDR2 SMNVEV come from the germline V gene (reference sequence). CDR3 size: 13 residues. CDR3 DNA sequence: TGTGCCAGCAGTTCTAGACAGGGCTACGAGCAGTACTTC. Protein sequence: CASSSRQGYEQYF.

Only a few counts were recorded for this clone. The chain carries TRBV24-1 and TRBJ1-2; 11 nucleotides align to TRBD1. Trimming removed 4 bases from V and 8 bases from J; junction bases left unmatched: 14. Germline CDR1 reads KGHDR; CDR2 reads SFDVKD. The CDR3 extends over 17 amino acids. The DNA for the CDR3 is TGTGCCACCAGTGACCCTTCACCGGGACAGGGGGTCGAAGGCTACACCTTC. Protein: CATSDPSPGQGVEGYTF.

This clone has a single count. The rearrangement joins TRBV11-2 to TRBJ2-7, with 7 bases matching TRBD2. This CDR3 contains 14 residues. Per germline, CDR1 SGHAT and CDR2 FQNNGV. Trimming took 5 bases from V and 2 from J; bases not matched to a gene: 6. The CDR3 DNA reads as TGTGCCAGCAGCACCGTCGGGGGGACCTACGAGCAGTACTTC. Translating it yields CASSTVGGTYEQYF.

The V gene is TRBV5-5, the J gene TRBJ2-1, with D tentatively TRBD1 (5 bases). This CDR3 has 16 amino acids. Per germline, CDR1 SGHKS and CDR2 YYEKEE (reference sequence). The V end lost 3 bases, the J end lost 1 base, and 14 bases lay between the germline ends. The CDR3 reads CASSSGGAGSYNEQFF. The CDR3 DNA reads as TGTGCCAGCAGCTCGGGTGGGGCTGGATCCTACAATGAGCAGTTCTTC.

The V call is TRBV18, the J call TRBJ1-5; no definite D call. Trimming took 2 bases from V and 5 from J, leaving 7 bases between them. The germline V gene has CDR1 KGHSH and CDR2 LQKENI. The CDR3 totals 13 residues. The CDR3 here is CASSPWGDQPQHF. The CDR3, as DNA: TGTGCCAGCTCACCATGGGGAGATCAGCCCCAGCATTTT. The full variable domain, rest sourced from reference TRBV18 and TRBJ1-5, is NAGVMQNPRHLVRRRGQEARLRCSPMKGHSHVYWYRQLPEEGLKFMVYLQKENIIDESGMPKERFSAEFPKEGPSILRIQQVVRGDSAAYFCASSPWGDQPQHFGDGTRLSIL.

The chain carries TRBV2 and TRBJ2-1; weak D call: TRBD2 (5 bases). V was shortened by 1 base and J by 12 bases, with 16 bases between the two germline ends. Germline CDR1 and CDR2: SNHLY and FYNNEI. CDR3 size: 14 residues. The chain's CDR3 is CASSEGATRGGQFF. The CDR3 bases are TGTGCCAGCAGTGAAGGGGCTACCCGAGGAGGGCAGTTCTTC.

This clone is a singleton in its sample. The rearrangement links TRBV11-1 to TRBJ1-4, with TRBD1 identical over 8 bases. With V trimmed by 4 bases and J by 4 bases, 8 bases remained unmatched. CDR1 and CDR2 from the germline V gene are SGHAT and FQDESV (reference sequence). The CDR3 length is 16 residues. The CDR3, as DNA: TGTGCCAGCAGCTCTTCTACGGGACAGGTTAATGAAAAACTGTTTTTT. This encodes CASSSSTGQVNEKLFF.

The CDR3 spells CASSSGQGASNQPQHF. In DNA, the CDR3 is TGTGCCAGCAGTTCGGGACAGGGGGCGAGTAATCAGCCCCAGCATTTT. The chain carries TRBV6-5 and TRBJ1-5; 12 bases fit TRBD1. CDR1 MNHEY and CDR2 SVGAGI come from the germline V gene. This CDR3 contains 16 residues. V was pared by 4 bases and J by 4 bases, with 5 bases of the junction left unmatched.

V is TRBV7-9 and J is TRBJ2-5; D possibly corresponds to TRBD1 (6 bases). The CDR3 totals 13 residues. Germline V lookup: CDR1 SEHNR, CDR2 FQNEAQ (reference sequence). V lost 5 bases and J 5 bases, leaving 12 bases between the germline ends. The CDR3 DNA sequence: TGTGCCAGCAGCGTAGGACAGATGGAGACCCAGTACTTC. It yields the protein CASSVGQMETQYF.

This clone was detected once. V usage is TRBV19 and J usage is TRBJ2-5, with 14 bases fitting TRBD2. This CDR3 is 15 amino acids long. The germline gives CDR1 LNHDA, CDR2 SQIVND (reference sequence). Trimming took 4 bases from V and 5 from J; bases not matched to a gene: 3. This chain's CDR3 is CASSTRTSGGETQYF. Written as DNA, the CDR3 is TGTGCCAGTAGTACCCGGACTAGCGGGGGGGAGACCCAGTACTTC.

The chain links TRBV5-6 to TRBJ1-2, with D perhaps TRBD1 (5 bases). The CDR3 consists of 13 residues. Looked up from germline, CDR1 is SGHDT and CDR2 is YYEEEE. Trimming cost V 4 bases and J 5 bases, with 12 bases left between them. In DNA, the CDR3 is TGTGCCAGCAGCGGGCAGGGTCATTATGGCTACACCTTC. The encoded protein is CASSGQGHYGYTF. Filled out from reference TRBV5-6 and TRBJ1-2, the complete variable domain reads DAGVTQSPTHLIKTRGQQVTLRCSPKSGHDTVSWYQQALGQGPQFIFQYYEEEERQRGNFPDRFSGHQFPNYSSELNVNALLLGDSALYLCASSGQGHYGYTFGSGTRLTVV.

The rearrangement links TRBV10-2 to TRBJ1-6, with 10 nucleotides matching TRBD1. The germline CDR1 and CDR2 sequences are WSHSY and SAAADI. J gave up 16 bases and V 3 bases, and 9 bases lay outside the gene matches. CDR3 length: 14 amino acids. The CDR3 reads CASSDLGQGDHLHF. The CDR3 region has the DNA TGCGCCAGCAGTGATCTTGGACAGGGGGATCATCTCCACTTT.

The chain links TRBV6-5 to TRBJ1-3; maybe TRBD1 (5 bases). CDR1 is MNHEY, CDR2 SVGAGI, per germline. The CDR3 is made up of 15 amino acids. The V gene lost 6 bases and the J gene lost 8 bases, with 20 bases spanning the gap. CDR3 bases: TGTGCCAGCAGACCCCCTTTTCAGGGTGAGGACACCATATATTTT. Its protein is CASRPPFQGEDTIYF.

The chain links TRBV6-6 to TRBJ2-7; 8 bases are a match to TRBD1. This CDR3 has 14 amino acids. V was pared by 6 bases and J by 2 bases, with 6 bases of the junction left unmatched. Germline CDR1 MNHNY, CDR2 SVGAGI (reference sequence). The CDR3 spells CASSLTGGTYEQYF. CDR3 nucleotide sequence: TGTGCCAGCAGCCTTACAGGGGGAACCTACGAGCAGTACTTC.

The chain recombines TRBV27 with TRBJ2-7, with TRBD2 matching over 8 bases. The germline CDR1 and CDR2 sequences are MNHEY and SMNVEV (reference sequence). The CDR3 covers 15 residues. V gave up 2 bases and J gave up 4 bases; unmatched junction bases: 7. CDR3 DNA sequence: TGTGCCAGCAGTTTAGGGGGACTAGTAAGGTACGAGCAGTACTTC. It yields the protein CASSLGGLVRYEQYF.

This clone is a singleton in its sample. The chain recombines TRBV30 with TRBJ1-5, with D perhaps TRBD1 (5 bases). V was shortened by 1 base and J by 2 bases, with 9 bases between the two germline ends. CDR1 GTSNPN and CDR2 SVGIG come from the germline V gene (reference sequence). The CDR3 has 14 residues. CDR3 in DNA: TGTGCCTGGAGTGCAGGGCAGGGCAATCAGCCCCAGCATTTT. Translation gives CAWSAGQGNQPQHF.

The chain has TRBV28 and TRBJ1-4; 7 bases map to TRBD1. The CDR3 covers 13 residues. Losses at the gene ends were 9 bases for V and 8 bases for J; bases not matched to a gene: 9. CDR1 MDHEN and CDR2 SYDVKM come from the germline V gene. CDR3 protein: CASRQGLEEKLFF. As DNA, the CDR3 is TGTGCCAGTCGACAGGGTTTAGAAGAAAAACTGTTTTTT.

V usage is TRBV6-6 and J usage is TRBJ1-5; the D gene is possibly TRBD1 (5 bases). Trimming took 0 bases from V and 0 from J, leaving 6 bases between them. The CDR3 is made up of 15 amino acids. From germline, CDR1 is MNHNY and CDR2 SVGAGI (reference sequence). CDR3 sequence reads: CASSYSQGSNQPQHF. Written as DNA, the CDR3 is TGTGCCAGCAGTTACTCGCAGGGTAGCAATCAGCCCCAGCATTTT.